Sequencing of this TCR beta chain was carried out in a study of T cells in Graves' hyperthyroidism and ophthalmopathy. Study overall: The initial diagnosis was the point when peripheral blood was collected, ahead of any treatment.

CDR3 length: 16 residues. Trimming stripped 0 bases from V and 0 bases from J, with 11 bases between. Germline loops: CDR1 LGHDT, CDR2 YNNKEL (reference sequence). This clonotype has at least ten counts. TCR beta CDR3 sequences were amplified from RNA transcripts. The HTBI set primed first-round TCR CDR3 RT-PCR. TCRdb re-derived calls from the multiplex PCR reads in MiXCR, one entry per CDR3 protein. This sample has 250,000 to 400,000 distinct CDR3 sequences, with roughly 13% found just once. Clinical Activity Scores of at least 3, NOSPECS grades of at least 4 and durations under 3 months characterized ophthalmopathy patients.

Sequencing was carried out using blood. The chain recombines TRBV3-1 with TRBJ1-1; D uncertain. This TCR was recovered from a woman in her thirties or forties with Graves' ophthalmopathy. CDR3 region: CASSQDLPGLNTEAFF. For the CDR3, the DNA is TGTGCCAGCAGCCAAGATTTGCCGGGTTTGAACACTGAAGCTTTCTTT.